These 6 T cell receptor beta chains were sequenced from one sample in a study of cytomegalovirus exposure and HLA in healthy donors. PCR involved 60 Vbeta and 13 Jbeta primers. Assay: immunoSEQ multiplex PCR; the TCRdb copy retains only in-frame clones and omits some. The profile shows some 120,000 clones, 77% of them singletons. The source material was PBMCs. The receptors come from a human donor in good health.

The V call is TRBV19, the J call TRBJ1-4; D unresolved. Trimming pared 1 base from V and 4 bases from J, leaving 4 bases between. CDR3 length: 13 residues. Germline CDR1 is LNHDA and CDR2 is SQIVND (reference sequence). As DNA, the CDR3 is TGTGCCAGTAGTATAGGTTATAATGAAAAACTGTTTTTT. It encodes CASSIGYNEKLFF.

V gene TRBV11-3 combines with J gene TRBJ2-5; TRBD1 agrees at 9 bases. The germline V gene encodes CDR1 SGHNT and CDR2 YENEEA. V lost 4 bases to trimming and J lost 5 bases; unmatched junction nucleotides: 8. This CDR3 has 15 amino acids. This CDR3 is CASSSGTGLQETQYF. Here the CDR3 DNA reads TGTGCCAGCAGCTCCGGGACAGGGCTTCAGGAGACCCAGTACTTC.

The chain joins TRBV7-7 to TRBJ2-1, with TRBD2 as a possible D gene (7 bases). This CDR3 comprises 16 residues. V lost 5 bases, J lost 6 bases, and 20 bases lay in between. CDR1 and CDR2 (germline): SSHAT, FNYEAQ (reference sequence). This chain's CDR3 is CASSPKGGPPANEQFF. DNA for the CDR3: TGTGCCAGCAGCCCCAAGGGGGGGCCCCCCGCCAATGAGCAGTTCTTC.

V usage is TRBV4-2 and J usage is TRBJ2-1; 10 bases agree with TRBD2. Germline trimming cut 0 bases from V and 9 bases from J; bases unmatched to any gene: 8. CDR1 is LGHNA and CDR2 is YNFKEQ in the germline V gene. CDR3 length: 16 amino acids. The CDR3 bases are TGTGCCAGCAGCCAAGATGTGGCTAGCGGGAGCGCTGAGCAGTTCTTC. Amino acid sequence: CASSQDVASGSAEQFF.

The CDR3 loop reads CATSRGPGTGKNEQFF. The CDR3 DNA follows: TGTGCCACCAGCAGAGGTCCCGGGACAGGGAAAAATGAGCAGTTCTTC. The J gene is TRBJ2-1, the V gene TRBV15; 9 bases match TRBD1. Germline V lookup: CDR1 LNHNV, CDR2 YYDKDF (reference sequence). CDR3 length: 16 amino acids. Trimming at V came to 1 base and at J to 7 bases, leaving 8 bases not matched to a gene.

V usage is TRBV12-5 and J usage is TRBJ2-2, with 7 bases lining up with TRBD1. The CDR3 consists of 15 residues. Looked up from germline, CDR1 is LGHNT and CDR2 is FRNRAP. Trimming at V came to 2 bases and at J to 6 bases, leaving 6 bases not matched to a gene. The CDR3 protein is CASGLFTGAAGELFF. CDR3 in DNA: TGTGCTAGTGGTTTGTTTACAGGGGCAGCCGGGGAGCTGTTTTTT.